The clone carrying this T cell receptor (beta chain) has a handful of counts. The antigen remains undetermined. This CDR3 region has 14 residues. V was clipped by 1 base and J by 5 bases, with 12 bases between them. CDR1 is SEHNR and CDR2 is FQNEAQ in the germline V gene (reference sequence). What was sequenced were expressed TCRB transcripts, since all of the isolated RNA had been reverse transcribed. Method: immunoSEQ multiplex PCR; TCRdb's copy keeps in-frame clones and lacks some. The table lists 200,000 to 250,000 clones, approximately 13% of them singletons. The entry originates in a study of beta chain features in type 1 diabetes. Study-wide results and caveats: There was a moderate but significant shortening of TCRB CDR3s in all four CD4+ subsets of Type 1 diabetes patients.

On average, the one heparinised blood draw given by each donor was about 120 mL. The receptor's source is a man aged 30 to 39 with type 1 diabetes. The sequenced sample was naive CD4+ T cells from blood. The chain recombines TRBV7-9 with TRBJ2-7, with TRBD2 as a possible D gene (6 bases). CDR3 sequence reads: CASSLGGGTDEQYF. CDR3 in DNA: TGTGCCAGCAGCTTAGGAGGAGGGACGGACGAGCAGTACTTC. Based on the CDR3 plus reference TRBV7-9 and TRBJ2-7, the full variable domain is DTGVSQNPRHKITKRGQNVTFRCDPISEHNRLYWYRQTLGQGPEFLTYFQNEAQLEKSRLLSDRFSAERPKGSFSTLEIQRTEQGDSAMYLCASSLGGGTDEQYFGPGTRLTVT.